This passage covers 24 T cell receptor beta chains from one sample sequenced in a study of blood T cells in healthy people across ages. Using a J-beta primer mix together with a sample-barcoded 5' primer, a second PCR was run for roughly 7 to 12 cycles. TCRdb re-called the 5' RACE reads with MiXCR, one entry per CDR3 protein. This table holds 550,000 to 750,000 distinct CDR3 sequences, 20% to 25% found once. The sequenced sample consisted of blood. The receptors come from an older man in good health.

CDR3 nucleotide sequence: TGCAGCGTTGGTGCAGGGAGCTCCTACGAGCAGTACTTC. This sequence encodes CSVGAGSSYEQYF. The chain links TRBV29-1 to TRBJ2-5; D might be TRBD1 or TRBD2, each matching 5 bases. The J call is in doubt because the DNA end fits TRBJ2-7 better. This CDR3 has 13 amino acids. CDR1 is SQVTM, CDR2 ANQGSEA, per germline.

This clonotype was seen a few times. The chain carries TRBV11-2 and TRBJ2-7; 11 bases are shared with TRBD2. Trimming cost V 4 bases and J 3 bases; bases outside gene matches: 14. The CDR3 has 18 residues. Germline CDR1 and CDR2: SGHAT and FQNNGV. CDR3 sequence reads: CASSSYRGPSGRNYEQYF. The CDR3 DNA follows: TGTGCCAGCAGCTCCTACAGGGGTCCTAGCGGGAGGAACTACGAGCAGTACTTC. The full variable domain, its missing parts supplied by reference TRBV11-2 and TRBJ2-7, is EAGVAQSPRYKIIEKRQSVAFWCNPISGHATLYWYQQILGQGPKLLIQFQNNGVVDDSQLPKDRFSAERLKGVDSTLKIQPAKLEDSAVYLCASSSYRGPSGRNYEQYFGPGTRLTVT.

The chain is built from TRBV7-9 and TRBJ2-5; no firm D call. CDR1 is SEHNR, CDR2 FQNEAQ, per germline (reference sequence). The CDR3 is 15 residues long. V lost 1 base to trimming and J lost 2 bases, with 11 bases between them. The CDR3 DNA is TGTGCCAGCAGCTTAGAGGGCGCCAGACAAGAGACCCAGTACTTC. This translates into CASSLEGARQETQYF.

This clonotype was counted at least ten times. The rearrangement links TRBV25-1 to TRBJ2-2; 7 bases fit TRBD1. This CDR3 is built from 16 residues. The V gene's germline CDR1 is MGHDK and CDR2 SYGVNS. V lost 2 bases, J lost 3 bases, and 6 bases stayed unmatched. CDR3 protein: CASSEEPGQYTGELFF. CDR3 DNA: TGTGCCAGCAGTGAAGAACCGGGACAGTACACCGGGGAGCTGTTTTTT.

The genes are TRBV27 and TRBJ2-7; TRBD1 is a possible D gene (6 bases). Germline CDR1 is MNHEY and CDR2 is SMNVEV (reference sequence). V was pared by 6 bases and J by 4 bases, with 19 bases between. This CDR3 comprises 15 residues. The CDR3 reads CASRPSRDTIYEQYF. The CDR3 DNA reads TGTGCCAGCAGACCGAGCCGGGACACCATTTACGAGCAGTACTTC.

V and J are TRBV2 and TRBJ2-2, with TRBD1 matching 9 bases. Germline V lookup: CDR1 SNHLY, CDR2 FYNNEI. With V trimmed by 6 bases and J by 4 bases, 6 bases remained unmatched. CDR3 length: 15 residues. In DNA form, the CDR3 reads TGTGCCAGCAGACCGGGACAGGGAAGCACCGGGGAGCTGTTTTTT. This sequence encodes CASRPGQGSTGELFF.

This clonotype was seen only a few times. V usage is TRBV10-3 and J usage is TRBJ2-1; possibly TRBD1 for D (5 bases). TRBJ2-7 explains the end of the DNA better; the J call may be wrong. The CDR3 totals 11 residues. The germline V gene has CDR1 ENHRY and CDR2 SYGVKD. The DNA for the CDR3 is TGTGCCACCTGGGGCACCTACGAGCAGTACTTC. Protein sequence: CATWGTYEQYF.

The genes are TRBV29-1 and TRBJ2-1; 8 bases match TRBD2. The junction had 9 bases not matched to a gene; V was cut back by 5 bases and J by 9 bases. Germline CDR1 is SQVTM and CDR2 is ANQGSEA. The CDR3 covers 13 residues. The CDR3 region has the DNA TGCAGCGTTAAACGGGAGGGCCCGACTGAGCAGTTCTTC. It encodes CSVKREGPTEQFF.

The sample holds many counts of this clonotype. J is TRBJ1-4 and V is TRBV9; D perhaps matches TRBD1 (6 bases). The V and J ends lost 0 bases and 5 bases respectively, with 11 bases between them. The germline V gene has CDR1 SGDLS and CDR2 YYNGEE. The CDR3 has 15 amino acids. The CDR3 sequence is CASSVVGGRNEKLFF. CDR3 in DNA: TGTGCCAGCAGCGTAGTCGGGGGCCGGAATGAAAAACTGTTTTTT.

This clonotype showed up just a few times. The CDR3 is CASSLNTISNQPQHF. As DNA, the CDR3 is TGTGCCAGCAGTTTGAACACGATAAGCAATCAGCCCCAGCATTTT. The chain combines TRBV12-3 or TRBV12-4 with TRBJ1-5; no clear D gene. CDR3 length: 15 residues. V gave up 3 bases and J gave up 1 base, with 10 bases separating them.

This chain connects TRBV20-1 to TRBJ2-7; D is perhaps TRBD1 or TRBD2 (5 bases each). The CDR3 length is 13 residues. In germline, CDR1 is DFQATT, CDR2 SNEGSKA (reference sequence). Trimming pared 6 bases from V and 7 bases from J, leaving 19 bases between. The CDR3 reads CSATSGTPLEQYF. CDR3 nucleotides: TGCAGTGCCACCTCCGGGACCCCATTGGAGCAGTACTTC.

This rearrangement joins TRBV20-1 to TRBJ2-3; D unresolved. V was trimmed by 0 bases and J by 1 base, leaving 8 bases between them. The CDR3 length is 14 residues. Germline CDR1 reads DFQATT; CDR2 reads SNEGSKA (reference sequence). CDR3 sequence: CSARDNRGTDTQYF. The DNA of the CDR3 is TGCAGTGCTAGAGATAATAGAGGCACAGATACGCAGTATTTT.

In this sample, this clonotype turned up a few times. The genes are TRBV4-1 and TRBJ1-4; 9 bases are a match to TRBD1. Looked up from germline, CDR1 is MGHRA and CDR2 is YSYEKL. The CDR3 runs 16 residues. The J segment lost 6 bases and the V segment lost 5 bases, leaving 10 bases of the junction unmatched. The DNA of the CDR3 is TGCGCCAGCAGCTATACTACGGGACAGGGAGATGAAAAACTGTTTTTT. It is translated as CASSYTTGQGDEKLFF.

This clonotype was observed a few times. The chain has TRBV7-3 and TRBJ1-1; D call uncertain. The V gene lost 2 bases and the J gene lost 0 bases, with 10 bases spanning the gap. The CDR3 is 15 amino acids. Germline lookup yields CDR1 SGHTA and CDR2 FQGTGA. CDR3 protein: CASSLLPGLNTEAFF. CDR3 bases: TGTGCCAGCAGCTTATTGCCGGGATTGAACACTGAAGCTTTCTTT.

This chain connects TRBV4-1 to TRBJ2-2; the D is unclear. Germline CDR1 MGHRA, CDR2 YSYEKL. The CDR3 covers 15 residues. Trimming removed 0 bases from V and 6 bases from J, with 11 bases in between. CDR3: CASSQDRPSPGELFF. The CDR3 DNA reads as TGCGCCAGCAGCCAAGATCGCCCCTCGCCCGGGGAGCTGTTTTTT.

DNA of the CDR3: TGCGCCACCGGGACTAGCGGATCCACAGATACGCAGTATTTT. As protein: CATGTSGSTDTQYF. The chain recombines TRBV4-1 with TRBJ2-3; 11 bases align to TRBD2. The junction had 5 bases not matched to a gene; V was cut back by 10 bases and J by 2 bases. CDR1 and CDR2 from the germline V gene are MGHRA and YSYEKL. CDR3 length equals 14 residues.

This clonotype has just a few counts. V is TRBV7-8 and J is TRBJ1-4; D is unresolved. The CDR3 totals 15 residues. V gave up 2 bases and J gave up 4 bases, with 11 bases separating them. In germline, CDR1 is SGHVS, CDR2 FQNEAQ. The CDR3 nucleotides read TGTGCCAGCAGCTTACTGGCAGGAGTTAATGAAAAACTGTTTTTT. This codes for CASSLLAGVNEKLFF. Together with reference TRBV7-8 and TRBJ1-4, the CDR3 gives the full variable domain: GAGVSQSPRYKVAKRGQDVALRCDPISGHVSLFWYQQALGQGPEFLTYFQNEAQLDKSGLPSDRFFAERPEGSVSTLKIQRTQQEDSAVYLCASSLLAGVNEKLFFGSGTQLSVL.

There are a few counts of this clonotype. The chain employs TRBV20-1 and TRBJ2-7; D is ambiguous. The CDR3 consists of 10 residues. Germline V gene sequence: CDR1 DFQATT, CDR2 SNEGSKA (reference sequence). V lost 4 bases and J lost 7, with 8 bases in between. The CDR3 nucleotides read TGCAGTGCTAACAGTGAGGAGCAGTACTTC. Its protein is CSANSEEQYF.

This clonotype was seen many times. The chain links TRBV11-2 to TRBJ2-3; D tentatively fits TRBD1 or TRBD2 (6 bases each). Trimming shortened V by 1 base and J by 5 bases, and 22 bases separated the two germline ends. CDR3 size: 18 residues. Looked up from germline, CDR1 is SGHAT and CDR2 is FQNNGV. CDR3 sequence reads: CASSLAASGGGTRDTQYF. The CDR3 DNA follows: TGTGCCAGCAGCTTAGCCGCCTCTGGAGGGGGGACGAGAGATACGCAGTATTTT.

This chain links TRBV29-1 with TRBJ1-2; 7 bases fit TRBD1. The CDR3 runs to 11 residues. Unmatched junction bases numbered 8, after V lost 8 bases and J lost 8 bases. Germline V lookup: CDR1 SQVTM, CDR2 ANQGSEA. CDR3 amino acids: CSSNGQDGYTF. The CDR3, as DNA: TGCAGCTCTAACGGACAGGACGGCTACACCTTC. The whole variable domain, filled in from reference TRBV29-1 and TRBJ1-2, reads SAVISQKPSRDICQRGTSLTIQCQVDSQVTMMFWYRQQPGQSLTLIATANQGSEATYESGFVIDKFPISRPNLTFSTLTVSNMSPEDSSIYLCSSNGQDGYTFGSGTRLTVV.

The chain joins TRBV6-2 or TRBV6-3 to TRBJ1-2; D is possibly TRBD1 (6 bases). Germline CDR1 and CDR2: MNHEY and SVGEGT. Between the trimmed V and J ends, which lost 6 bases and 4 bases, there was a span of 9 bases. The CDR3 has 12 amino acids. The CDR3 region has the DNA TGTGCCAGCAGCCAGGGGTTCTATGGCTACACCTTC. Translated: CASSQGFYGYTF.

This clonotype was found a few times. The chain employs TRBV14 and TRBJ2-5, with D tentatively TRBD1 (5 bases). The J call could be wrong; TRBJ2-1 is a better fit for the DNA end. CDR1 and CDR2 from the germline V gene are SGHDN and FVKESK. This CDR3 is built from 13 residues. The CDR3 DNA sequence: TGTGCCAGCAGCTACAGGCGACCCGGTGAGCAGTTCTTC. Translated, it gives CASSYRRPGEQFF.

The chain joins TRBV9 to TRBJ1-5; D not certain. This CDR3 is 15 amino acids long. Trimming shortened V by 4 bases and J by 6 bases, and 17 bases separated the two germline ends. Germline CDR1 SGDLS, CDR2 YYNGEE. CDR3 loop: CASSTRGEAAQPQHF. The CDR3, as DNA: TGTGCCAGCAGCACCCGGGGAGAAGCGGCTCAGCCCCAGCATTTT.

The chain joins TRBV6-1 to TRBJ2-5; the match to TRBD1 covers 11 bases. The J call may be mistaken, given a closer DNA end match to TRBJ2-1. The CDR3 has 15 residues. In germline, CDR1 is MNHNS, CDR2 SASEGT. This CDR3 is CASSGGQGALNEQFF. In DNA form, the CDR3 reads TGTGCCAGCAGTGGTGGACAGGGGGCTTTGAATGAGCAGTTCTTC.